What follows is one T cell receptor (beta chain) and its context. Its antigen remains unidentified. This specimen belongs to a study of neurological immune-mediated disorders. Notes on the study in general: HTLV-1-associated myelopathy had the most TCR clonal expansion, while multiple sclerosis had the least, a level that fell below healthy controls. Phylogenetic analysis grouped 18 of 34 multiple sclerosis patients' repertoires together, suggesting a possible repertoire signature.

With 10-nucleotide random UMIs, 5'RACE was used to make the cDNA. TCRdb ran MiXCR on the 5' RACE reads and lists one entry per CDR3 protein. The sample has tens of thousands of distinct CDR3 sequences, around 5.8% seen once. This CDR3 comprises 17 residues. The V gene is TRBV21-1, the J gene TRBJ1-2. TRBV21-1 is assigned pseudogene status. Specimen: CD4+ T cells from blood. This sequence was found in a woman between 18 and 29 years old with multiple sclerosis. CDR3 sequence reads: CASSKEAREALNYGYTF. The DNA for the CDR3 is TGTGCCAGCAGCAAAGAGGCAAGGGAAGCTCTTAACTATGGCTACACCTTC.